The rows below give T cell receptor beta chains drawn from one sample of a study of T cells in localized non-small cell lung cancer. Only in-frame clones appear in the TCRdb table, and some are missing; sequencing was by immunoSEQ multiplex PCR. This sample has tens of thousands of clones, with roughly 80% found just once. Source: PBMCs, taken before any cancer treatment. These receptors all come from a man between 35 and 75 years old with stage II lung adenocarcinoma. The CDR3 runs from the conserved cysteine through the conserved F or W. The D gene is left open where the match is weak. Size tells how often a clone was seen (once, few, many) or the class of an expanded clone, and some rows leave it out.

V gene	D gene	J gene	clone size	CDR3 DNA	CDR3 protein
TRBV4-3	TRBD1	TRBJ2-3	NA	TGCGCCAGCAGCTTCAAACAGGGGGCCGATACGCAGTATTTT	CASSFKQGADTQYF
TRBV25-1	NA	TRBJ1-3	NA	TGTGCCAGCAGTCAGCCCGGGGGGGGCTCTGGAAACACCATATATTTT	CASSQPGGGSGNTIYF
TRBV5-5	TRBD1	TRBJ1-5	NA	TGTGCCAGCAGCCTCGGACAGGGGTGGAATCAGCCCCAGCATTTT	CASSLGQGWNQPQHF
TRBV7-9	NA	TRBJ2-1	NA	TGTGCCACCAGAGCTCATTTACTGAATTCCACAGGCTCCTACAATGAGCAGTTCTTC	CATRAHLLNSTGSYNEQFF
TRBV11-2	NA	TRBJ1-2	NA	TGTGCCAGCAGCTTAGTTGGTGGTAACTATGGCTACACCTTC	CASSLVGGNYGYTF
TRBV5-5	NA	TRBJ2-7	NA	TGTGCCAGCAGCCCGAGGGGGGACTCCGAGCAGTACTTC	CASSPRGDSEQYF
TRBV6-5	TRBD2	TRBJ2-1	NA	TGTGCCAGCAGTCGTAGCGGGGGGTCCTACAATGAGCAGTTCTTC	CASSRSGGSYNEQFF
TRBV14	NA	TRBJ1-2	NA	TGTGCCAGCAGCCAAGGCTACGGTTTTAACTATGGCTACACCTTC	CASSQGYGFNYGYTF
TRBV5-6	NA	TRBJ1-5	once	TGTGCCAGCAGCTTGAGGCAGGGGAGGCAGCCCCAGCATTTT	CASSLRQGRQPQHF
TRBV27	NA	TRBJ1-3	NA	TGTGCCAGCAGGTCCCTCCAGGGTTCTTTTGGAAACACCATATATTTT	CASRSLQGSFGNTIYF
TRBV12-5	NA	TRBJ1-5	NA	TGTGCTAGTGACACGGGTGATAATAGCAATCAGCCCCAGCATTTT	CASDTGDNSNQPQHF
TRBV7-2	TRBD2	TRBJ2-5	NA	TGTGCCAGCAGCTTAGCGGGGACTAGCGGGAGTAATACCCAGTACTTC	CASSLAGTSGSNTQYF
TRBV6-6	NA	TRBJ2-2	NA	TGTGCCAGCAGTTTTCGACGGGGAACCGGGGAGCTGTTTTTT	CASSFRRGTGELFF
TRBV19	NA	TRBJ2-2	NA	TGTGCCAGTAGTATAGTAAAGGGCGCCGGGGAGCTGTTTTTT	CASSIVKGAGELFF
TRBV7-2	NA	TRBJ2-2	NA	TGTGCCAGCAACCTAGGGGGTATCGAGTACACCGGGGAGCTGTTTTTT	CASNLGGIEYTGELFF
TRBV19	NA	TRBJ2-1	medium-sized	TGTGCCAGTAGTACCGTACGACAGGCCGATGAGCAGTTCTTC	CASSTVRQADEQFF